These T cell receptor beta chains were read from a single sample in a study of blood T cell repertoires in COVID-19. The protocol was immunoSEQ multiplex PCR, while the TCRdb copy is restricted to in-frame clones and leaves out a portion. This table holds around 150,000 clones, 80% to 90% found once. Material for sequencing was peripheral blood. These receptors were taken from a man aged 60-69 years with acute or convalescent COVID-19. Each CDR3 is given with its conserved first and last residue. D genes are given only for firm matches. The size of a clone is reported for some rows only, either as once, few or many, or as a class for expanded clones.

CDR3aa: CASSARTSGSSLYNEQFF
CDR3nt: TGTGCCAGCAGCGCCCGGACTAGCGGGAGTTCTCTCTACAATGAGCAGTTCTTC
v_gene: TRBV9
j_gene: TRBJ2-1
abundance: .
d_gene: TRBD2

CDR3aa: CATSDFRTGQETQYF
CDR3nt: TGTGCCACCAGTGATTTTAGGACAGGACAAGAGACCCAGTACTTC
v_gene: TRBV24-1
j_gene: TRBJ2-5
abundance: .
d_gene: TRBD1

CDR3aa: CASSEGTSFMGGQFF
CDR3nt: TGTGCCAGCAGTGAGGGTACTAGCTTTATGGGAGGGCAGTTCTTC
v_gene: TRBV6-1
j_gene: TRBJ2-1
abundance: .
d_gene: .

CDR3aa: CASSQEKLQETQYF
CDR3nt: TGTGCCAGCAGCCAAGAGAAGCTCCAAGAGACCCAGTACTTC
v_gene: TRBV4-2
j_gene: TRBJ2-5
abundance: .
d_gene: .

CDR3aa: CASSFPRGPTEAFF
CDR3nt: TGTGCCAGCAGTTTCCCCAGGGGTCCCACTGAAGCTTTCTTT
v_gene: TRBV28
j_gene: TRBJ1-1
abundance: few
d_gene: .

CDR3aa: CASSSIAGSYNEQFF
CDR3nt: TGCGCCAGCAGCTCGATAGCGGGGTCCTACAATGAGCAGTTCTTC
v_gene: TRBV5-1
j_gene: TRBJ2-1
abundance: .
d_gene: TRBD2

CDR3aa: CASSLVGSGQFF
CDR3nt: TGTGCCAGCAGCTTAGTCGGCAGCGGGCAGTTCTTC
v_gene: TRBV7-9
j_gene: TRBJ2-1
abundance: .
d_gene: .

CDR3aa: CASSLAGQGSQPQHF
CDR3nt: TGTGCCAGCAGTTTGGCAGGACAGGGTTCTCAGCCCCAGCATTTT
v_gene: TRBV27
j_gene: TRBJ1-5
abundance: .
d_gene: TRBD1

CDR3aa: CAARAIGTGYQPQHF
CDR3nt: TGTGCCGCAAGGGCTATCGGGACAGGGTATCAGCCCCAGCATTTT
v_gene: TRBV6-5
j_gene: TRBJ1-5
abundance: .
d_gene: TRBD1

CDR3aa: CSASRRTYQPQHF
CDR3nt: TGCAGTGCTAGTCGGCGGACTTATCAGCCCCAGCATTTT
v_gene: TRBV20-1
j_gene: TRBJ1-5
abundance: .
d_gene: .

CDR3aa: CASRRTGATNEKLFF
CDR3nt: TGTGCCAGTAGACGGACAGGGGCTACTAATGAAAAACTGTTTTTT
v_gene: TRBV19
j_gene: TRBJ1-4
abundance: .
d_gene: TRBD1

CDR3aa: CASSWELTGELFF
CDR3nt: TGTGCCAGCAGCTGGGAGTTAACCGGGGAGCTGTTTTTT
v_gene: TRBV5-5
j_gene: TRBJ2-2
abundance: once
d_gene: .

CDR3aa: CASTRTATWPQHF
CDR3nt: TGTGCCAGCACCCGGACAGCTACCTGGCCCCAGCATTTT
v_gene: TRBV28
j_gene: TRBJ1-5
abundance: .
d_gene: .

CDR3aa: CASSPPFGAGGGYTF
CDR3nt: TGCGCCAGCAGCCCGCCCTTTGGGGCAGGGGGTGGCTACACCTTC
v_gene: TRBV4-1
j_gene: TRBJ1-2
abundance: .
d_gene: TRBD1

CDR3aa: CATSREGGGQPQHF
CDR3nt: TGTGCCACCAGCAGAGAGGGCGGAGGACAGCCCCAGCATTTT
v_gene: TRBV15
j_gene: TRBJ1-5
abundance: .
d_gene: .

CDR3aa: CASSLRTSGYEQYF
CDR3nt: TGTGCCAGCAGTCTTAGGACTAGCGGCTACGAGCAGTACTTC
v_gene: TRBV28
j_gene: TRBJ2-7
abundance: .
d_gene: TRBD2

CDR3aa: CASSPPDNPPIQYF
CDR3nt: TGTGCCAGCTCACCCCCGGACAACCCACCCATTCAGTACTTC
v_gene: TRBV18
j_gene: TRBJ2-4
abundance: .
d_gene: .

CDR3aa: CASGDRVIEKLFF
CDR3nt: TGTGCCAGTGGAGACAGGGTGATTGAAAAACTGTTTTTT
v_gene: TRBV19
j_gene: TRBJ1-4
abundance: .
d_gene: TRBD1

CDR3aa: CASSLGAGVYNEQFF
CDR3nt: TGTGCCAGCAGCTTAGGAGCGGGAGTGTACAATGAGCAGTTCTTC
v_gene: TRBV5-5
j_gene: TRBJ2-1
abundance: once
d_gene: TRBD2

CDR3aa: CASSPGGKDSPLHF
CDR3nt: TGTGCCAGCTCACCAGGGGGCAAGGATTCACCCCTCCACTTT
v_gene: TRBV18
j_gene: TRBJ1-6
abundance: .
d_gene: .

CDR3aa: CASSRAIRDSDYNEQFF
CDR3nt: TGTGCCAGCAGTCGTGCCATCCGGGACTCCGACTACAATGAGCAGTTCTTC
v_gene: TRBV2
j_gene: TRBJ2-1
abundance: .
d_gene: .

CDR3aa: CASSLSDSPLHF
CDR3nt: TGTGCCAGCAGCTTGTCGGATTCACCCCTCCACTTT
v_gene: TRBV5-4
j_gene: TRBJ1-6
abundance: .
d_gene: .

CDR3aa: CSVRGEEQYF
CDR3nt: TGCAGCGTACGCGGGGAGGAGCAGTACTTC
v_gene: TRBV29-1
j_gene: TRBJ2-7
abundance: .
d_gene: .

CDR3aa: CASSRIGQTYGYTF
CDR3nt: TGTGCCAGCAGTCGGATCGGACAGACGTATGGCTACACCTTC
v_gene: TRBV28
j_gene: TRBJ1-2
abundance: .
d_gene: .

CDR3aa: CASSVRDTSSYEQYF
CDR3nt: TGCGCCAGCAGCGTCCGGGACACGAGCTCCTACGAGCAGTACTTC
v_gene: TRBV5-1
j_gene: TRBJ2-7
abundance: few
d_gene: .

CDR3aa: CASRGLGVRETQYF
CDR3nt: TGTGCCAGCAGGGGACTAGGGGTCAGAGAGACCCAGTACTTC
v_gene: TRBV27
j_gene: TRBJ2-5
abundance: .
d_gene: TRBD2

CDR3aa: CSVPGTGFYGYTF
CDR3nt: TGCAGCGTCCCTGGGACAGGGTTCTATGGCTACACCTTC
v_gene: TRBV29-1
j_gene: TRBJ1-2
abundance: .
d_gene: TRBD1

CDR3aa: CASSLPGGNTEAFF
CDR3nt: TGTGCCAGCAGCTTGCCGGGGGGAAACACTGAAGCTTTCTTT
v_gene: TRBV7-8
j_gene: TRBJ1-1
abundance: few
d_gene: .

CDR3aa: CASSLGGSRGSTEAFF
CDR3nt: TGTGCCAGCAGTTTAGGGGGGAGCAGGGGGAGCACTGAAGCTTTCTTT
v_gene: TRBV28
j_gene: TRBJ1-1
abundance: .
d_gene: TRBD1

CDR3aa: CASSFKGESAEAFF
CDR3nt: TGTGCCAGCAGTTTCAAGGGGGAGTCGGCTGAAGCTTTCTTT
v_gene: TRBV6-6
j_gene: TRBJ1-1
abundance: few
d_gene: .

CDR3aa: CATSRDSQGRGEQYF
CDR3nt: TGTGCCACCAGCAGAGATTCGCAGGGGAGAGGGGAGCAGTACTTC
v_gene: TRBV15
j_gene: TRBJ2-7
abundance: .
d_gene: .

CDR3aa: CASKESLNEKLFF
CDR3nt: TGTGCCAGCAAAGAGAGCCTGAATGAAAAACTGTTTTTT
v_gene: TRBV6-5
j_gene: TRBJ1-4
abundance: .
d_gene: .

CDR3aa: CASSFRPGGTGELFF
CDR3nt: TGTGCCAGTAGTTTCAGACCCGGAGGGACCGGGGAGCTGTTTTTT
v_gene: TRBV19
j_gene: TRBJ2-2
abundance: .
d_gene: .

CDR3aa: CASSRGISSGPSYEQYF
CDR3nt: TGTGCCAGCAGCCGGGGTATCTCTAGCGGGCCGTCCTACGAGCAGTACTTC
v_gene: TRBV4-2
j_gene: TRBJ2-7
abundance: .
d_gene: TRBD2

CDR3aa: CSLGTDYGYTF
CDR3nt: TGCAGCTTAGGGACAGACTATGGCTACACCTTC
v_gene: TRBV29-1
j_gene: TRBJ1-2
abundance: .
d_gene: TRBD1

CDR3aa: CAAGATNEKLFF
CDR3nt: TGTGCGGCGGGGGCAACTAATGAAAAACTGTTTTTT
v_gene: TRBV30
j_gene: TRBJ1-4
abundance: .
d_gene: .

CDR3aa: CASSLAGEAGYTF
CDR3nt: TGTGCCAGCAGTTTAGCGGGGGAGGCGGGCTACACCTTC
v_gene: TRBV12-3/TRBV12-4
j_gene: TRBJ1-2
abundance: .
d_gene: .

CDR3aa: CASRKALSGRNTGELFF
CDR3nt: TGTGCCAGCAGGAAGGCCCTCAGCGGGAGGAACACCGGGGAGCTGTTTTTT
v_gene: TRBV2
j_gene: TRBJ2-2
abundance: few
d_gene: TRBD2

CDR3aa: CSADRDDTQYF
CDR3nt: TGCAGTGCGGACAGGGATGATACGCAGTATTTT
v_gene: TRBV20-1
j_gene: TRBJ2-3
abundance: .
d_gene: TRBD1

CDR3aa: CASSQGDRGNSPLHF
CDR3nt: TGTGCCAGCAGCCAGGGCGACAGGGGTAATTCACCCCTCCACTTT
v_gene: TRBV3-1/TRBV3-2
j_gene: TRBJ1-6
abundance: .
d_gene: TRBD1

CDR3aa: CASSPQGDYGYTF
CDR3nt: TGTGCCAGCAGCCCCCAAGGGGACTATGGCTACACCTTC
v_gene: TRBV9
j_gene: TRBJ1-2
abundance: .
d_gene: .

CDR3aa: CASSALKEQFF
CDR3nt: TGTGCCAGCAGTGCCCTTAAAGAGCAGTTCTTC
v_gene: TRBV2
j_gene: TRBJ2-1
abundance: .
d_gene: .

CDR3aa: CAWGVQGSYGYTF
CDR3nt: TGTGCCTGGGGAGTACAGGGGTCCTATGGCTACACCTTC
v_gene: TRBV30
j_gene: TRBJ1-2
abundance: .
d_gene: TRBD1

CDR3aa: CASSYTTGYETQYF
CDR3nt: TGTGCCAGCAGTTACACGACAGGGTATGAGACCCAGTACTTC
v_gene: TRBV6-5
j_gene: TRBJ2-5
abundance: .
d_gene: TRBD1

CDR3aa: CAWRGRGIDYEQYF
CDR3nt: TGTGCCTGGAGAGGAAGGGGAATTGACTACGAGCAGTACTTC
v_gene: TRBV30
j_gene: TRBJ2-7
abundance: .
d_gene: .

CDR3aa: CASSAGLAGPYEQYF
CDR3nt: TGCGCCAGCAGCGCAGGACTAGCGGGGCCCTACGAGCAGTACTTC
v_gene: TRBV5-1
j_gene: TRBJ2-7
abundance: .
d_gene: TRBD2

CDR3aa: CASRPGRTTNTGELFF
CDR3nt: TGTGCCAGTAGACCAGGGAGGACCACGAACACCGGGGAGCTGTTTTTT
v_gene: TRBV19
j_gene: TRBJ2-2
abundance: .
d_gene: .

CDR3aa: CASSVELASYEQYF
CDR3nt: TGTGCCAGCAGCGTAGAACTAGCTTCGTACGAGCAGTACTTC
v_gene: TRBV9
j_gene: TRBJ2-7
abundance: .
d_gene: .